This T cell receptor (beta chain) was recorded in a study of T cells in Graves' hyperthyroidism and ophthalmopathy. Looking at the study overall: Peripheral blood was acquired at first diagnosis, ahead of any therapy whatsoever. Regarding the study as a whole: From stable hyperthyroidism, ophthalmopathy was separated by a 13 V-J model. Median prediction lead before ophthalmopathy onset was about 6.7 months with the model. Blood also contained most expanded thyroid clonotypes above 0.001.

Turning to this clonotype: Its antigen remains unknown.

Per the germline V gene, CDR1 is SGDLS and CDR2 is YYNGEE. This CDR3 spans 15 amino acids. The V and J ends lost 2 bases and 0 bases respectively, with 10 bases between them. The source material, RNA transcripts, was used to amplify TCR beta CDR3 regions. HTBI primers were the set used in a first-round RT-PCR of the TCR CDR3. TCRdb reprocessed the multiplex PCR reads via MiXCR and lists one record per CDR3 protein. This table holds a few hundred thousand distinct CDR3 sequences, 15% found once. The chain employs TRBV9 and TRBJ2-3, with a weak D call TRBD2 (6 bases). Sequencing was carried out using blood. The TCR originated in a woman aged 25 to 45 with Graves' hyperthyroidism. The DNA of the CDR3 is TGTGCCAGCAGCGTTTTAGCGGACAGCACAGATACGCAGTATTTT. It specifies CASSVLADSTDTQYF.